This T cell receptor beta chain was sequenced during a study of CD8+ T cells in alopecia areata. Germline-derived CDR1 and CDR2 are SGHTA and FQGNSA. The CDR3 consists of 13 residues. Trimming left V 2 bases short and J 4 bases short, with 9 bases between. Treatment defined: oral pan-JAK inhibitor, 5-10 mg twice daily. Researchers gathered lesional scalp punch biopsies and peripheral blood from patients with alopecia areata. RNA was extracted and reverse transcribed into cDNA as the sequencing template. The repertoire was sequenced with immunoSEQ multiplex PCR; TCRdb's copy has only in-frame clones and lacks some. The sample consists of about 280,000 clones, 58% of them appearing once.

The clonotype comes from a human donor with alopecia areata. Sequences were derived from CD4+ T cells sorted from blood, sampled at week 24, from a patient treated with tofacitinib. The J gene is TRBJ2-7, the V gene TRBV7-2; D gene ambiguous. CDR3 loop: CASSLSYLYEQYF. The CDR3 DNA follows: TGTGCCAGCAGCTTATCCTACTTGTACGAGCAGTACTTC.